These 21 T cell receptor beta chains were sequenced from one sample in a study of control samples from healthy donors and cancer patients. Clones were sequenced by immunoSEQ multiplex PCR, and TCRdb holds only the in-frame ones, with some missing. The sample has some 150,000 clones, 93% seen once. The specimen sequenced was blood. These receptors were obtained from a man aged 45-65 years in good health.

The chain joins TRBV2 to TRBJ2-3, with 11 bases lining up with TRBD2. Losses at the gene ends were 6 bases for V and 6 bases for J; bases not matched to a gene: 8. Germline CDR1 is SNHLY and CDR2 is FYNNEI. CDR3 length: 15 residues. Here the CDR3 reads CASSATSGRRDTQYF. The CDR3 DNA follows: TGTGCCAGCAGCGCAACTAGCGGGAGACGTGATACGCAGTATTTT. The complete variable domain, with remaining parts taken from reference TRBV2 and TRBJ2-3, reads EPEVTQTPSHQVTQMGQEVILRCVPISNHLYFYWYRQILGQKVEFLVSFYNNEISEKSEIFDDQFSVERPDGSNFTLKIRSTKLEDSAMYFCASSATSGRRDTQYFGPGTRLTVL.

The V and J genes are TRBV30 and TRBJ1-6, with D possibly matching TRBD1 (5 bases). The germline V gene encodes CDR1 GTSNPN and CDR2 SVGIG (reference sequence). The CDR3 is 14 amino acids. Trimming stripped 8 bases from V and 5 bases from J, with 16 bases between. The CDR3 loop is CARHEGLDNSPLHF. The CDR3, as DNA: TGTGCCCGACACGAGGGGCTGGATAATTCACCCCTCCACTTT.

The CDR3 sequence: CASSFASGPSTDTQYF. Written as DNA, the CDR3 is TGTGCCAGCAGTTTTGCCAGCGGACCTAGCACAGATACGCAGTATTTT. This chain connects TRBV28 to TRBJ2-3; D might be TRBD2 (5 bases). Germline assignment: CDR1 MDHEN and CDR2 SYDVKM. Trimming removed 3 bases at V and 0 bases at J, with 13 bases between. The CDR3 length is 16 residues.

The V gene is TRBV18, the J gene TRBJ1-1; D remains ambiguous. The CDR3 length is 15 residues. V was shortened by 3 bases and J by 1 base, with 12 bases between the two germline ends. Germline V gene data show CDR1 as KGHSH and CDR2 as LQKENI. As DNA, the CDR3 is TGTGCCAGCTCACCCTTAGTGGGCGGGAACACTGAAGCTTTCTTT. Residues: CASSPLVGGNTEAFF. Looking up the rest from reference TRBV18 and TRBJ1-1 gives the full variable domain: NAGVMQNPRHLVRRRGQEARLRCSPMKGHSHVYWYRQLPEEGLKFMVYLQKENIIDESGMPKERFSAEFPKEGPSILRIQQVVRGDSAAYFCASSPLVGGNTEAFFGQGTRLTVV.

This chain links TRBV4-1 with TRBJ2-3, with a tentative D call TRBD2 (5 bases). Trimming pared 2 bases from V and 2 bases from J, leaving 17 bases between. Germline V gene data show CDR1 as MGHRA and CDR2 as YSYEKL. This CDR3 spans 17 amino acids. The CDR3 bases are TGCGCCAGCAGCCAATATAGGGAGACCCTTTACACAGATACGCAGTATTTT. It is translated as CASSQYRETLYTDTQYF.

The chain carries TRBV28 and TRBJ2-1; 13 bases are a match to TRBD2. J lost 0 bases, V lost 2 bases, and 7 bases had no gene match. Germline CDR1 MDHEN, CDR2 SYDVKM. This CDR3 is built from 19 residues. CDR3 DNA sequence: TGTGCCAGCAGTTTAGCGGGACTAGCGGGACGGAGCTCCTACAATGAGCAGTTCTTC. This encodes CASSLAGLAGRSSYNEQFF.

The CDR3 here is CASSQGNSPLHF. DNA for the CDR3: TGTGCCAGCAGCCAGGGTAATTCACCCCTCCACTTT. The chain uses TRBV27 and TRBJ1-6; weak D call: TRBD1 (5 bases). Germline assignment: CDR1 MNHEY and CDR2 SMNVEV (reference sequence). The CDR3 is 12 amino acids. Trimming removed 6 bases from V and 6 bases from J, with 6 bases in between.

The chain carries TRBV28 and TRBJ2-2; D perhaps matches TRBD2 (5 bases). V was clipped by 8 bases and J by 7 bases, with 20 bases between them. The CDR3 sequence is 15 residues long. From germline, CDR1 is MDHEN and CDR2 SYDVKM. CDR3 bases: TGTGCCAGCTTCCACTTCGGGGTCAGGAACGGGGAGCTGTTTTTT. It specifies CASFHFGVRNGELFF.

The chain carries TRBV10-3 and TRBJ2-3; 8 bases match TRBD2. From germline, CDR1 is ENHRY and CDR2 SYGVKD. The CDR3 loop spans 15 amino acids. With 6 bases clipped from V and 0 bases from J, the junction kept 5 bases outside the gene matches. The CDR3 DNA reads TGTGCCATCAGAAACTCTAGCGGGAGCACAGATACGCAGTATTTT. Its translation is CAIRNSSGSTDTQYF.

CDR3 amino acids: CASSRDRGRQPQHF. The CDR3 region has the DNA TGTGCCAGCAGCCGAGACAGGGGACGACAGCCCCAGCATTTT. The chain couples TRBV6-5 to TRBJ1-5; 8 bases agree with TRBD1. Germline CDR1 is MNHEY and CDR2 is SVGAGI. The CDR3 contains 14 residues. V dropped 6 bases and J dropped 7; count of bases not matched to a gene: 8.

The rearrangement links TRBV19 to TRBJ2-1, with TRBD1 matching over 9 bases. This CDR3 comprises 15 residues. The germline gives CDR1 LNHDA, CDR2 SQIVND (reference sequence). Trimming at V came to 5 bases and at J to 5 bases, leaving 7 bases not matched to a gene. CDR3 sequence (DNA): TGTGCCAGTAGTGGGACGACAGGGGGTAACAATGAGCAGTTCTTC. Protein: CASSGTTGGNNEQFF. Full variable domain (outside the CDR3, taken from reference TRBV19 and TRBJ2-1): DGGITQSPKYLFRKEGQNVTLSCEQNLNHDAMYWYRQDPGQGLRLIYYSQIVNDFQKGDIAEGYSVSREKKESFPLTVTSAQKNPTAFYLCASSGTTGGNNEQFFGPGTRLTVL.

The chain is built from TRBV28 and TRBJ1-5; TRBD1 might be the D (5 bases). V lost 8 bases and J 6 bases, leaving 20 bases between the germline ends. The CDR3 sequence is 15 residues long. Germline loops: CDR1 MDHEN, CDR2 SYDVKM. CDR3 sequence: CASARGEGASQPQHF. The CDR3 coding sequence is TGTGCCAGCGCCCGTGGAGAAGGGGCAAGTCAGCCCCAGCATTTT.

The CDR3 bases are TGTGCCAGCAGCGTAGCCCCCGGCGGGCCGGGAGGAGATACGCAGTATTTT. Translation gives CASSVAPGGPGGDTQYF. The chain uses TRBV9 and TRBJ2-3; 7 positions agree with TRBD2. V gave up 0 bases and J gave up 5 bases; unmatched junction bases: 12. This CDR3 spans 17 amino acids. The germline CDR1 and CDR2 sequences are SGDLS and YYNGEE. The full variable domain, in which reference TRBV9 and TRBJ2-3 provide the parts outside the CDR3, is DSGVTQTPKHLITATGQRVTLRCSPRSGDLSVYWYQQSLDQGLQFLIQYYNGEERAKGNILERFSAQQFPDLHSELNLSSLELGDSALYFCASSVAPGGPGGDTQYFGPGTRLTVL.

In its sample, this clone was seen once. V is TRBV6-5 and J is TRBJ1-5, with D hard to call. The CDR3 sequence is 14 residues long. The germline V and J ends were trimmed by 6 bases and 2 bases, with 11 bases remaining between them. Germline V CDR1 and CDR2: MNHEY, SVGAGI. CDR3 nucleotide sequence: TGTGCCAGCAGAGAGAAGGGCGGCAATCAGCCCCAGCATTTT. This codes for CASREKGGNQPQHF.

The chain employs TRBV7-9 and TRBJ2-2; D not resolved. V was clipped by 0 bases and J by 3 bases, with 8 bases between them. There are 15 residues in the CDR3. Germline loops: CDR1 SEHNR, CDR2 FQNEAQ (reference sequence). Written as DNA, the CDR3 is TGTGCCAGCAGCTTAGCAAGCACGTACACCGGGGAGCTGTTTTTT. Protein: CASSLASTYTGELFF. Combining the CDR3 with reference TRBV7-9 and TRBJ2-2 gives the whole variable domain DTGVSQNPRHKITKRGQNVTFRCDPISEHNRLYWYRQTLGQGPEFLTYFQNEAQLEKSRLLSDRFSAERPKGSFSTLEIQRTEQGDSAMYLCASSLASTYTGELFFGEGSRLTVL.

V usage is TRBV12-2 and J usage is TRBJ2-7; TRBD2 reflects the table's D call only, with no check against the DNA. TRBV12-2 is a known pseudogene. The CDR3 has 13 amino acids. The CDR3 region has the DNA TGTGCAAGTCGCTCCGCCGGTTCCTACGAGCAGTACTTC. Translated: CASRSAGSYEQYF.

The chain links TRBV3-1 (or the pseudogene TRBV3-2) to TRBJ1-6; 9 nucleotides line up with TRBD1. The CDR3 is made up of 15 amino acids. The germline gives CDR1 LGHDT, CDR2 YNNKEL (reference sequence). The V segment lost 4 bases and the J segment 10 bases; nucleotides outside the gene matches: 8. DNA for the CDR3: TGTGCCAGCAGCCTCCAACAGGGGGCCGGGTCACCCCTCCACTTT. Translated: CASSLQQGAGSPLHF.

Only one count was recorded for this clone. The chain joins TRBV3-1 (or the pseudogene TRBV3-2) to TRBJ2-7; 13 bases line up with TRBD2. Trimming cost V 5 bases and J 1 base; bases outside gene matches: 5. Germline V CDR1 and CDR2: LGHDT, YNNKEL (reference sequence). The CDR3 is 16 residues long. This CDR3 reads CASSKAGLAGSYEQYF. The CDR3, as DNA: TGTGCCAGCAGCAAAGCGGGACTAGCGGGATCCTACGAGCAGTACTTC.

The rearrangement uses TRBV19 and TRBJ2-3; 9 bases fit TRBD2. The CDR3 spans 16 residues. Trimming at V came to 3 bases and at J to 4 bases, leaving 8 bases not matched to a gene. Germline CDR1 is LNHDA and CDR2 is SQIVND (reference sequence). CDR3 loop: CASSMVSGSFADTQYF. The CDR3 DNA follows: TGTGCCAGTAGTATGGTTAGCGGGAGTTTCGCAGATACGCAGTATTTT.

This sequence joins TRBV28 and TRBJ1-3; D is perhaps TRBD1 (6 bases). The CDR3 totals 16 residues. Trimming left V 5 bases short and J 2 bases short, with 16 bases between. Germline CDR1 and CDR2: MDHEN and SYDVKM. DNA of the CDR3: TGTGCCAGCAGTCTCCCACCCACAGGGACTGGAAACACCATATATTTT. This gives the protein CASSLPPTGTGNTIYF.

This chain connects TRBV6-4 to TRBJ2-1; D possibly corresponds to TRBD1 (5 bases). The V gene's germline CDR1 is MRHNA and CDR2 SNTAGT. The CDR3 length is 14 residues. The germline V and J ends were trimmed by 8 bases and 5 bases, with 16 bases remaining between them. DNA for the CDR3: TGTGCCAGCCAGACTTGGTGGGGCGACAATGAGCAGTTCTTC. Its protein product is CASQTWWGDNEQFF.